Shown below are 24 T cell receptor beta chains from a single sample sequenced in a study of blood T cell repertoires in COVID-19. The method was immunoSEQ multiplex PCR; TCRdb's version includes in-frame clones alone and lacks a portion of them. The data hold under 200,000 clones, with 86% observed a single time. The sequencing input was peripheral blood. The source is a man aged 50-59 years with active or convalescent COVID-19.

This clone has a single count. The gene calls are TRBV18 and TRBJ2-1; D is unclear. This CDR3 has 13 amino acids. The germline V gene has CDR1 KGHSH and CDR2 LQKENI. Trimming pared 5 bases from V and 8 bases from J, leaving 13 bases between. The CDR3: CASSSRQNDEQFF. DNA of the CDR3: TGTGCCAGCTCATCACGACAAAACGATGAGCAGTTCTTC.

The V call is TRBV5-4, the J call TRBJ1-1; D may be TRBD1 (5 bases). Between the trimmed V and J ends, which lost 3 bases and 0 bases, there was a span of 9 bases. This CDR3 is built from 14 residues. Germline V CDR1 and CDR2: SGHNT, YYREEE (reference sequence). DNA of the CDR3: TGTGCCAGCAGCTGGGAGGGGATGAACACTGAAGCTTTCTTT. Its protein product is CASSWEGMNTEAFF.

This chain connects TRBV5-6 to TRBJ2-5; 11 nucleotides line up with TRBD1. The CDR3 spans 15 residues. Germline V lookup: CDR1 SGHDT, CDR2 YYEEEE. The ends lost 4 bases at V and 5 bases at J; junction bases unmatched: 7. The CDR3 DNA follows: TGTGCCAGCAGCAACGGACAGGGGGCGCGGGAGACCCAGTACTTC. This encodes CASSNGQGARETQYF.

The chain has TRBV29-1 and TRBJ1-2, with 7 nucleotides matching TRBD1. Germline CDR1 is SQVTM and CDR2 is ANQGSEA. CDR3 size: 12 residues. V shed 7 bases, J shed 2 bases, and the junction held 4 bases outside the gene matches. The CDR3 sequence is CSAGGQNYGYTF. The CDR3 DNA reads TGCAGCGCCGGGGGACAGAACTATGGCTACACCTTC.

J is TRBJ1-3 and V is TRBV6-5; 8 nucleotides agree with TRBD1. This CDR3 is built from 15 residues. Per germline, CDR1 MNHEY and CDR2 SVGAGI. The V and J ends lost 2 bases and 3 bases, in that order; junction bases with no gene match: 3. Here the CDR3 DNA reads TGTGCCAGCAGTTACGCAGGGGGCGTTGGAAACACCATATATTTT. Residues: CASSYAGGVGNTIYF.

V and J are TRBV9 and TRBJ1-2; D might be TRBD1 (6 bases). Looked up from germline, CDR1 is SGDLS and CDR2 is YYNGEE. With 0 bases removed from V and 3 bases from J, the gap between germline ends came to 12 bases. CDR3 size: 15 residues. The CDR3 here is CASSVGSTGYYGYTF. The CDR3, as DNA: TGTGCCAGCAGCGTAGGTTCCACAGGGTACTATGGCTACACCTTC. The variable domain in full, completed from reference TRBV9 and TRBJ1-2, reads DSGVTQTPKHLITATGQRVTLRCSPRSGDLSVYWYQQSLDQGLQFLIQYYNGEERAKGNILERFSAQQFPDLHSELNLSSLELGDSALYFCASSVGSTGYYGYTFGSGTRLTVV.

This chain joins TRBV6-4 and TRBJ2-7; 10 bases fit TRBD1. With 4 bases clipped from V and 4 bases from J, the junction kept 10 bases outside the gene matches. Germline V gene sequence: CDR1 MRHNA, CDR2 SNTAGT. The CDR3 has 16 residues. The CDR3 bases are TGTGCCAGCAGTGTAAATCCGGGACAGGGGATATACGAGCAGTACTTC. Its translation: CASSVNPGQGIYEQYF.

On this clone itself: In the same sample, other DNA sequences code for this CDR3. This chain connects TRBV19 to TRBJ1-2; 11 bases are shared with TRBD1. Germline V CDR1 and CDR2: LNHDA, SQIVND (reference sequence). The V gene end was trimmed by 6 bases and the J gene end by 3 bases; junction bases not matched to a gene: 3. The CDR3 extends over 14 amino acids. The DNA for the CDR3 is TGTGCCAGTAGGCGGACAGGGGGCGACTATGGCTACACCTTC. Its protein is CASRRTGGDYGYTF.

The chain links TRBV27 to TRBJ2-3, with 8 bases matching TRBD2. Germline V gives CDR1 MNHEY, CDR2 SMNVEV (reference sequence). This CDR3 is built from 17 residues. The trim removed 3 bases at V and 5 bases at J, leaving 13 bases unmatched. This CDR3 is CASSFLAGGLQIDTQYF. The DNA of the CDR3 is TGTGCCAGCAGTTTTCTCGCGGGAGGACTGCAGATAGATACGCAGTATTTT.

V gene TRBV19 combines with J gene TRBJ1-3; no clear D gene. Trimming removed 5 bases from V and 4 bases from J, with 18 bases in between. Looked up from germline, CDR1 is LNHDA and CDR2 is SQIVND (reference sequence). This CDR3 spans 16 amino acids. CDR3 loop: CASSPGLLLRGNTIYF. The CDR3 bases are TGTGCCAGTAGTCCAGGACTGTTGCTGAGAGGAAACACCATATATTTT.

The CDR3 protein is CAISGGPEQYF. CDR3 nucleotide sequence: TGTGCCATCAGTGGGGGGCCCGAGCAGTACTTC. The rearrangement uses TRBV10-3 and TRBJ2-7, with D tentatively TRBD1 (6 bases). V was shortened by 4 bases and J by 6 bases, with 7 bases between the two germline ends. CDR1 and CDR2 (germline): ENHRY, SYGVKD. This CDR3 has 11 amino acids.

The chain joins TRBV4-1 to TRBJ2-1; 10 nucleotides align to TRBD2. CDR3 length: 16 residues. V gave up 1 base and J gave up 4 bases; unmatched junction bases: 4. Germline V gives CDR1 MGHRA, CDR2 YSYEKL. Here the CDR3 DNA reads TGCGCCAGCAGCCAAGTATGGACTAGCGGTTACAATGAGCAGTTCTTC. It yields the protein CASSQVWTSGYNEQFF.

This clone was seen a single time. V gene TRBV18 combines with J gene TRBJ1-3, with TRBD1 as a possible D gene (5 bases). The CDR3 has 16 residues. The germline gives CDR1 KGHSH, CDR2 LQKENI. Trimming left V 3 bases short and J 0 bases short, with 12 bases between. CDR3 nucleotides: TGTGCCAGCTCACCGACGAGGGACTCCTCTGGAAACACCATATATTTT. It translates to CASSPTRDSSGNTIYF.

This clone was seen once. The chain links TRBV5-4 to TRBJ2-6; the D is unclear. Germline CDR1 is SGHNT and CDR2 is YYREEE (reference sequence). Between the trimmed V and J ends, which lost 4 bases and 0 bases, there was a span of 8 bases. The CDR3 is 15 residues long. CDR3 bases: TGTGCCAGCAGCCAACGCGTCTCTGGGGCCAACGTCCTGACTTTC. It is translated as CASSQRVSGANVLTF.

V is TRBV11-3 and J is TRBJ2-1; 10 bases are a match to TRBD2. J gave up 5 bases and V 1 base, and 5 bases lay outside the gene matches. CDR3 size: 16 residues. CDR1 and CDR2 from the germline V gene are SGHNT and YENEEA. The CDR3: CASSLVLAGLNNEQFF. In nucleotides, the CDR3 is TGTGCCAGCAGCTTAGTACTAGCGGGGTTAAACAATGAGCAGTTCTTC.

The J gene is TRBJ1-1, the V gene TRBV5-4, with D unresolved. Germline V lookup: CDR1 SGHNT, CDR2 YYREEE (reference sequence). Trimming stripped 4 bases from V and 6 bases from J, with 16 bases between. The CDR3 is 14 residues long. The DNA of the CDR3 is TGTGCCAGCAGCCCGCCAAGCCCCGAGGCTGAAGCTTTCTTT. Protein: CASSPPSPEAEAFF. The whole variable domain, filled in from reference TRBV5-4 and TRBJ1-1, reads ETGVTQSPTHLIKTRGQQVTLRCSSQSGHNTVSWYQQALGQGPQFIFQYYREEENGRGNFPPRFSGLQFPNYSSELNVNALELDDSALYLCASSPPSPEAEAFFGQGTRLTVV.

This clone was seen a handful of times. This chain connects TRBV28 to TRBJ1-2; D is perhaps TRBD1 (5 bases). The CDR3 spans 18 residues. Germline lookup yields CDR1 MDHEN and CDR2 SYDVKM. Trimming removed 1 base at V and 2 bases at J, with 20 bases between. In nucleotides, the CDR3 is TGTGCCAGCAGTTTATTGGCACCCAAGAGGAGACAGAACTATGGCTACACCTTC. This sequence encodes CASSLLAPKRRQNYGYTF.

V usage is TRBV11-1 and J usage is TRBJ2-5; TRBD2 aligns across 9 bases. This CDR3 has 15 residues. The V gene's germline CDR1 is SGHAT and CDR2 FQDESV (reference sequence). Trimming removed 3 bases from V and 5 bases from J; junction bases left unmatched: 7. The CDR3 sequence: CASSLSAGGPETQYF. CDR3 DNA sequence: TGTGCCAGCAGCTTGTCGGCGGGGGGGCCCGAGACCCAGTACTTC.

The sample holds one count of this clone. The rearrangement links TRBV7-6 to TRBJ2-7; 7 positions match TRBD1. Germline V gives CDR1 SGHVS, CDR2 FNYEAQ. Trimming removed 7 bases from V and 2 bases from J; junction bases left unmatched: 2. There are 12 residues in the CDR3. The CDR3 loop reads CASKQGAYEQYF. The CDR3, as DNA: TGTGCCAGCAAGCAGGGGGCCTACGAGCAGTACTTC.

This clone was counted only a few times. J is TRBJ1-3 and V is TRBV5-3, with 11 bases that match TRBD1. TRBV5-3 is an ORF, with its function uncertain. V trimming: 0 bases; J trimming: 2 bases; junction bases outside the gene matches: 4. This CDR3 has 17 residues. The CDR3 is CARSLGPGQGAGNTIYF. CDR3 bases: TGTGCCAGAAGCTTGGGCCCGGGACAGGGGGCTGGAAACACCATATATTTT.

The rearrangement links TRBV29-1 to TRBJ1-2; no reliable D call. Germline lookup yields CDR1 SQVTM and CDR2 ANQGSEA. V dropped 4 bases and J dropped 7 bases, with 10 bases sitting between them. This CDR3 has 11 amino acids. CDR3 sequence: CSVGRLGGYTF. Here the CDR3 DNA reads TGCAGCGTTGGCAGGCTGGGTGGCTACACCTTC. Complete variable domain (other parts from reference TRBV29-1 and TRBJ1-2): SAVISQKPSRDICQRGTSLTIQCQVDSQVTMMFWYRQQPGQSLTLIATANQGSEATYESGFVIDKFPISRPNLTFSTLTVSNMSPEDSSIYLCSVGRLGGYTFGSGTRLTVV.

This CDR3 is CASSLAGLGNQPQHF. CDR3 in DNA: TGCGCCAGCAGCTTGGCCGGTTTAGGCAATCAGCCCCAGCATTTT. The chain links TRBV5-1 to TRBJ1-5; D ambiguous. V shed 0 bases and J shed 2 bases, with 9 bases lying between them. This CDR3 region has 15 residues. Germline CDR1 is SGHRS and CDR2 is YFSETQ.

The genes are TRBV5-4 and TRBJ1-3, with unresolved D. This CDR3 spans 16 amino acids. The V end lost 0 bases, the J end lost 4 bases, and 14 bases lay between the germline ends. Germline V gene data show CDR1 as SGHNT and CDR2 as YYREEE (reference sequence). CDR3 amino acids: CASSLDPTVPGNTIYF. For the CDR3, the DNA is TGTGCCAGCAGCTTGGACCCTACAGTGCCCGGAAACACCATATATTTT.

The chain joins TRBV6-1 to TRBJ2-3; D may be TRBD1 (6 bases). The germline gives CDR1 MNHNS, CDR2 SASEGT. Deletions cut 4 bases from V and 0 bases from J, with 14 bases between. The CDR3 consists of 16 residues. The CDR3 here is CASSVHREGSTDTQYF. The CDR3 DNA sequence: TGTGCCAGCAGTGTCCACAGGGAAGGGAGCACAGATACGCAGTATTTT.